The T cell receptor beta chain under discussion was sequenced for a study of T cell responses to AZD1222 COVID-19 vaccine. Study conclusions and caveats: An increase in Spike-specific TCR breadth and depth was observed after two AZD1222 doses. Repertoires were obtained only post-peak T cell response. Distributed over spike, vaccine-associated CD4 TCRs predominated at 160-218 and 743-854. Of spike-specific TCRs, nearly half reportedly target regions left unmutated in variants.

TCRdb's table, derived via immunoSEQ multiplex PCR, lists solely in-frame clones and lacks some. Among 110,000 to 150,000 clones listed, just over 90% were seen once. Comment on this clone: What it binds is not known.

Per the germline V gene, CDR1 is MNHEY and CDR2 is SMNVEV (reference sequence). The germline V and J ends were trimmed by 5 bases and 4 bases, with 17 bases remaining between them. This CDR3 contains 15 residues. Material: peripheral blood, obtained on day 0 of AZD1222 vaccination. The source is an adult in good health. This chain connects TRBV27 to TRBJ1-2, with D possibly TRBD1 on 6 matching bases. DNA of the CDR3: TGTGCCAGCAGTGCGCGCCAGGGGTCGTCCTATGGCTACACCTTC. Residues: CASSARQGSSYGYTF.